This T cell receptor beta chain is from a study of monozygotic twins with inflammatory bowel disease. Study-level findings and limits: Perhaps reflecting limited power, concordant and discordant twins did not differ in repertoire similarity. Patients with IBD had less TCRbeta diversity (inverse Simpson) than their healthy co-twins.

Looked up from germline, CDR1 is MNHEY and CDR2 is SVGEGT. This CDR3 region has 17 residues. With regard to this clonotype: Its antigen is still unknown.

Making cDNA involved eight separate reactions per sample. TCRdb reprocessed the 5' RACE reads and keeps a single row for each CDR3 protein, giving no DNA. This sample contains fewer than 450,000 distinct CDR3 sequences. This clonotype was obtained from a human donor with ulcerative colitis or Crohn's disease, or a healthy co-twin of an affected twin (not recorded which). The chain couples TRBV6-2 or TRBV6-3 to TRBJ2-6; TCRdb designates TRBD1, a call that cannot be tested without DNA. Sample: blood. The CDR3 sequence is CASSYGWGHSGANVLTF.